Included here is one T cell receptor (beta chain) sequence, with context. Its matching antigen is unknown. Donation came from healthy HIV-negative adults that had no recent acute infections or vaccinations. Using approximately 200 ng DNA, around 30,000 T cell genomes, the sorted-subset replicate PCRs were run. Sequenced by immunoSEQ multiplex PCR; TCRdb stores in-frame clones only, minus some. The repertoire holds some 900,000 clones, with approximately 80% as singletons. Germline assignment: CDR1 SGHRS and CDR2 YFSETQ. The V gene lost 0 bases and the J gene lost 0 bases, with 9 bases spanning the gap. This CDR3 comprises 16 residues. These data are taken from a study of shared clonotypes between healthy human individuals. Study-level information: There were three CD4 naive, three CD4 memory, two CD8 naive and one CD8 memory plates per donor.

Study observations and caveats: Rarefaction indicated that sorted-subset sequencing remained incomplete although depth was large.

The sample comprised memory CD4+ T cells sorted from blood. Regarding subset: CD45RA-negative fraction. This sequence was found in a man younger than 35 in good health. The rearrangement links TRBV5-1 to TRBJ2-2; D remains ambiguous. CDR3 nucleotides: TGCGCCAGCAGCTTGGCCGAGTACACGAACACCGGGGAGCTGTTTTTT. This gives the protein CASSLAEYTNTGELFF.